There are a few counts of the clone carrying this T cell receptor (beta chain). Its antigen is not identified. The data were obtained in a study of beta chain features in type 1 diabetes. General study findings and limits: In comparison with healthy donors, patients had naive, central memory and Treg TCRB repertoires that appeared more similar.

Expressed TCRB transcripts were sequenced because the entire RNA isolate underwent reverse transcription. About 3.6 million reads were obtained on average from naive, central memory and regulatory T cell samples. TCRdb's table, derived via immunoSEQ multiplex PCR, lists solely in-frame clones and lacks some. The sample lists about 230,000 clones, more than 9% seen once, with 0.03% to 0.035% in the top ten. Markers CD45RO/CCR7/CD25/CD127/CD95/CD27 served to sort CD4+ naive, central memory, regulatory and stem cell-like memory cells. All sorted populations exceeded 95% purity. The length of the CDR3 is 14 residues. The germline V gene encodes CDR1 MNHNS and CDR2 SASEGT. Trimming removed 3 bases from V and 4 bases from J; junction bases left unmatched: 3.

The rearrangement links TRBV6-1 to TRBJ1-2, with 9 bases identical to TRBD1. This TCR was recovered from a woman between 18 and 29 years old in good health. The sequenced material came from naive CD4+ T cells from blood. CDR3 region: CASSEDRGFYGYTF. In DNA, the CDR3 is TGTGCCAGCAGTGAGGACAGGGGATTCTATGGCTACACCTTC.